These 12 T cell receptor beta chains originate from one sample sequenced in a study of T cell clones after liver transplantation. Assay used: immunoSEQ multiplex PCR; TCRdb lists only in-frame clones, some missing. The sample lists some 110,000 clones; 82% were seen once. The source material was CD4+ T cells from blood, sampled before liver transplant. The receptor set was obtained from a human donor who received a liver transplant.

This CDR3 is CASKMDLRAYEQYF. DNA of the CDR3: TGTGCCAGCAAGATGGACCTTCGAGCCTACGAGCAGTACTTC. The gene calls are TRBV6-5 and TRBJ2-7; no clear D. V lost 7 bases and J lost 2, with 15 bases in between. This CDR3 has 14 residues. Per germline, CDR1 MNHEY and CDR2 SVGAGI.

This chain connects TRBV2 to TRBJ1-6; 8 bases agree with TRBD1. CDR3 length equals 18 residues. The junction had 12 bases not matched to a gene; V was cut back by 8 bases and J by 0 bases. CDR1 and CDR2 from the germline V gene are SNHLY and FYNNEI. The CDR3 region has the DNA TGTGCCAGCGCCTATCCGGGACAGGCGAGCTCCTATAATTCACCCCTCCACTTT. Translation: CASAYPGQASSYNSPLHF.

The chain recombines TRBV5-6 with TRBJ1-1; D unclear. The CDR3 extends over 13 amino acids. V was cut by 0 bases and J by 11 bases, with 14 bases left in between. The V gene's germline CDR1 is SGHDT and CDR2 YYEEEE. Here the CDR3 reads CASSLVRSGGAFF. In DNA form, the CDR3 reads TGTGCCAGCAGCTTGGTAAGATCCGGAGGGGCTTTCTTT.

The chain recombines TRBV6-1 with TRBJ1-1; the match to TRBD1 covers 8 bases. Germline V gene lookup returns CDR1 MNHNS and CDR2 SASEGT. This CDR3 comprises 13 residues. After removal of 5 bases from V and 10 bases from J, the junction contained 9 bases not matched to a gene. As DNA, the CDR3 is TGTGCCAGCAGTACGGACAGGGAAAGGCCAGCTTTCTTT. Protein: CASSTDRERPAFF.

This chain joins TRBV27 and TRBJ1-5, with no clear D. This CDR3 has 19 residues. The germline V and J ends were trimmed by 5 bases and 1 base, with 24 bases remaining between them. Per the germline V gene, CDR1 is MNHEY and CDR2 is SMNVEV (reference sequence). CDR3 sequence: CASSPTLGTWRRSNQPQHF. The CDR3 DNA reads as TGTGCCAGCAGTCCTACTCTGGGAACGTGGAGGAGGAGCAATCAGCCCCAGCATTTT.

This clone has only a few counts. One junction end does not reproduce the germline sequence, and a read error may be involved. This CDR3 is CASSLTADSYSEQFF. The CDR3 DNA follows: TGTGCCAGCAGCTTAACCGCGGACTCGTACAGTGAGCAGTTCTTC. The V call is TRBV7-3, the J call TRBJ2-1, with D perhaps TRBD2 (5 bases). In germline, CDR1 is SGHTA, CDR2 FQGTGA. This CDR3 comprises 15 residues.

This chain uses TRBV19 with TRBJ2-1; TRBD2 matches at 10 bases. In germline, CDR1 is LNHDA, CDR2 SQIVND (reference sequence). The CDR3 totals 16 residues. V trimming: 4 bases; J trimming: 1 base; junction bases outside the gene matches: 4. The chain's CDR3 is CASSTPGLASYNEQFF. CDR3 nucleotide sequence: TGTGCCAGTAGTACCCCGGGACTAGCGTCCTACAATGAGCAGTTCTTC.

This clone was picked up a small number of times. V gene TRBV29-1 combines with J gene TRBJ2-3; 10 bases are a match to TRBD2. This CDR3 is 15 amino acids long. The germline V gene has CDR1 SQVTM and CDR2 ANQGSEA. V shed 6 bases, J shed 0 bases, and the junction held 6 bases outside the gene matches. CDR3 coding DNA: TGCAGCGTGGATAGCGGGGGGCGAAGCACAGATACGCAGTATTTT. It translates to CSVDSGGRSTDTQYF.

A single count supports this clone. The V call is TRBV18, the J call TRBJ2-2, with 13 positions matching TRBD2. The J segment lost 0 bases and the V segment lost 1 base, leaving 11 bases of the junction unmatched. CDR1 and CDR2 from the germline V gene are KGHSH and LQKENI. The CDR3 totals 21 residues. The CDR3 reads CASSPLAGGLAGRSNTGELFF. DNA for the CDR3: TGTGCCAGCTCACCACTTGCGGGGGGACTAGCGGGACGATCGAACACCGGGGAGCTGTTTTTT.

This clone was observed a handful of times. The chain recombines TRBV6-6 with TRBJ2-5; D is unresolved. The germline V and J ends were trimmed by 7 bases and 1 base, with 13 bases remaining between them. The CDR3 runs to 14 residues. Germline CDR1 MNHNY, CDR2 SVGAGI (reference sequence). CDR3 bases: TGTGCCAGCATGGGAAAGACCACCCAAGAGACCCAGTACTTC. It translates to CASMGKTTQETQYF.

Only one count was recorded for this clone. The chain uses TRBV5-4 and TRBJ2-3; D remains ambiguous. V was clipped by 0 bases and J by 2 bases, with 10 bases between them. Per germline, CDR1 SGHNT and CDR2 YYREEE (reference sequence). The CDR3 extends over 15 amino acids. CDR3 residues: CASSLGRLSTDTQYF. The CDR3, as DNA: TGTGCCAGCAGCTTGGGCAGGTTGTCCACAGATACGCAGTATTTT.

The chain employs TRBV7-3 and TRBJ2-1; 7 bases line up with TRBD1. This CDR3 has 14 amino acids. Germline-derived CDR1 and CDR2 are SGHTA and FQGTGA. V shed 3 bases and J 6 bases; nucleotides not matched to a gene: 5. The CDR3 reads CASSFRDRINEQFF. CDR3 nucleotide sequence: TGTGCCAGCAGCTTCCGGGACAGAATCAATGAGCAGTTCTTC.